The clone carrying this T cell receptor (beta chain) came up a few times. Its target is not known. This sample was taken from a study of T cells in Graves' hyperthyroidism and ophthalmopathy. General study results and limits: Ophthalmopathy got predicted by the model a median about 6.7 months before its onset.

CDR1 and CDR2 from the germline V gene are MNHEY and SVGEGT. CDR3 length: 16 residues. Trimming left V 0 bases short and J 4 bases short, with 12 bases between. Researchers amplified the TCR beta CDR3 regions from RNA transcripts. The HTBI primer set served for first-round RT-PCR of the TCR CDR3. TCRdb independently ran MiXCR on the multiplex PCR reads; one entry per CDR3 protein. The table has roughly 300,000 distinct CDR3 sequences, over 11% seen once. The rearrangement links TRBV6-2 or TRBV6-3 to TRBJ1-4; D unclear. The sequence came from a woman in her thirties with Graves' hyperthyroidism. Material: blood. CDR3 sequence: CASSYSTAQLNEKLFF. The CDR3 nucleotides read TGTGCCAGCAGTTACTCGACCGCACAGCTTAATGAAAAACTGTTTTTT.